The rows below give T cell receptor beta chains drawn from one sample of a study of blood T cell repertoires in COVID-19. Libraries were prepared by immunoSEQ multiplex PCR; TCRdb keeps only in-frame clonotypes and omits some of them. The table includes roughly 140,000 clones, 85% to 90% detected once. The source material was peripheral blood. The receptors were sampled from a woman in her thirties or forties with acute or convalescent COVID-19. Both conserved end residues are part of each CDR3. D genes are given only for firm matches. Clone size is not always given. Where it is, it says once, few, many or a class for expanded clones.

size	J	D	length	V	CDR3	DNA
-	TRBJ1-5	-	13	TRBV14	CASSQGHPQPQHF	TGTGCCAGCAGCCAAGGACACCCTCAGCCCCAGCATTTT
-	TRBJ2-2	TRBD2	14	TRBV30	CAWNGLVNTGELFF	TGTGCCTGGAATGGACTAGTGAACACCGGGGAGCTGTTTTTT
-	TRBJ2-7	TRBD2	14	TRBV28	CASSVGGSSYEQYF	TGTGCCAGCAGCGTGGGGGGGAGCTCCTACGAGCAGTACTTC
once	TRBJ2-3	TRBD2	17	TRBV7-2	CASSLRVAGPRTDTQYF	TGTGCCAGCAGCTTAAGGGTAGCGGGACCCCGCACAGATACGCAGTATTTT
-	TRBJ2-5	-	15	TRBV6-1	CASSEWRVPVEAQYF	TGTGCCAGCAGTGAATGGAGGGTGCCTGTAGAAGCCCAGTACTTC
-	TRBJ1-4	TRBD1	14	TRBV7-9	CASRQTGQDEKLFF	TGTGCCAGCAGACAGACAGGGCAGGATGAAAAACTGTTTTTT
few	TRBJ2-5	-	12	TRBV7-3	CASSPRRETQYF	TGTGCCAGCAGCCCCCGCAGAGAGACCCAGTACTTC
-	TRBJ2-3	TRBD2	20	TRBV5-1	CASSLERGVRERGRPDTQYF	TGCGCCAGCAGTCTGGAGCGAGGCGTACGCGAGCGGGGGAGGCCAGATACGCAGTATTTT
-	TRBJ1-4	-	14	TRBV24-1	CATSAAGRNEKLFF	TGTGCCACCAGTGCGGCAGGCCGCAATGAAAAACTGTTTTTT
-	TRBJ2-3	-	16	TRBV7-6	CASSLAGRQPTDTQYF	TGTGCCAGCAGCCTTGCGGGACGACAACCCACAGATACGCAGTATTTT
-	TRBJ1-1	TRBD1	15	TRBV6-5	CASSSFFDRGTEAFF	TGTGCCAGCAGTTCCTTCTTCGACAGGGGTACTGAAGCTTTCTTT
-	TRBJ2-1	TRBD1	18	TRBV7-6	CASSPHPTGGGSYNEQFF	TGTGCCAGCAGCCCACACCCGACAGGGGGGGGCTCCTACAATGAGCAGTTCTTC
-	TRBJ2-7	-	15	TRBV28	CASSSAGGGEGEQYF	TGTGCCAGCAGTTCCGCAGGAGGGGGGGAGGGTGAGCAGTACTTC
once	TRBJ1-6	-	13	TRBV14	CASSPTRGSPLHF	TGTGCCAGCAGCCCGACACGAGGGTCACCCCTCCACTTT
once	TRBJ2-3	-	14	TRBV4-2	CASSQEIHRDTQYF	TGTGCCAGCAGCCAAGAGATACACAGAGATACGCAGTATTTT
-	TRBJ1-5	-	16	TRBV28	CASSSPGTGSNQPQHF	TGTGCCAGCAGTTCTCCGGGTACGGGTAGCAATCAGCCCCAGCATTTT
-	TRBJ2-1	TRBD1	13	TRBV10-2	CASMRGTGEEQFF	TGCGCCAGCATGAGAGGGACAGGGGAAGAGCAGTTCTTC
once	TRBJ2-2	TRBD2	19	TRBV24-1	CATSDGTRYSKEDTGELFF	TGTGCCACCAGTGATGGGACTAGATATTCGAAGGAGGACACCGGGGAGCTGTTTTTT
-	TRBJ2-1	TRBD1	15	TRBV23-1	CASSLRDRGYNEQFF	TGCGCCAGCAGTCTCCGGGACAGGGGATACAATGAGCAGTTCTTC
-	TRBJ2-2	-	14	TRBV4-2	CASSQQVNTGELFF	TGTGCCAGCAGCCAACAGGTGAACACCGGGGAGCTGTTTTTT
-	TRBJ2-7	TRBD2	15	TRBV6-6	CASRKTSGRSYEQYF	TGTGCCAGCAGAAAGACTAGCGGGAGGTCCTACGAGCAGTACTTC
-	TRBJ2-7	TRBD2	16	TRBV5-1	CASSDTPSGAIREQYF	TGCGCCAGCAGCGACACCCCTAGCGGGGCCATCCGCGAGCAGTACTTC
-	TRBJ2-1	TRBD2	14	TRBV20-1	CSASSGPSYNEQFF	TGCAGTGCCAGTAGCGGGCCCTCCTACAATGAGCAGTTCTTC
-	TRBJ2-6	TRBD1	15	TRBV9	CASSLTGAGANVLTF	TGTGCCAGCAGCCTGACAGGGGCTGGGGCCAACGTCCTGACTTTC
-	TRBJ2-2	-	14	TRBV11-1	CASSLVLGGGELFF	TGTGCCAGCAGCTTAGTTCTCGGCGGCGGGGAGCTGTTTTTT
-	TRBJ2-1	TRBD1	13	TRBV2	CASSEAPGQGVIF	TGTGCCAGCAGTGAAGCCCCGGGACAGGGGGTGATCTTC
-	TRBJ2-1	-	16	TRBV7-8	CASSLDSGSSYNEQFF	TGTGCCAGCAGCTTAGATAGCGGAAGCTCCTACAATGAGCAGTTCTTC
-	TRBJ2-2	TRBD2	17	TRBV7-8	CASSFGLAGVGTGELFF	TGTGCCAGCAGCTTTGGACTAGCGGGAGTTGGGACCGGGGAGCTGTTTTTT
-	TRBJ2-1	-	17	TRBV4-2	CASSQSPPVARLNEQFF	TGTGCCAGCAGCCAATCTCCCCCCGTCGCGAGGCTCAATGAGCAGTTCTTC
-	TRBJ2-5	TRBD2	17	TRBV19	CASSSKPLAGGEETQYF	TGTGCCAGTAGTTCCAAACCACTAGCGGGAGGGGAAGAGACCCAGTACTTC
-	TRBJ2-7	TRBD1	12	TRBV27	CASGTGVNEQYF	TGTGCCAGCGGGACAGGGGTCAACGAGCAGTACTTC
-	TRBJ1-5	-	16	TRBV15	CATSVGGASGNQPQHF	TGTGCCACCAGCGTCGGGGGGGCTTCGGGCAATCAGCCCCAGCATTTT
-	TRBJ1-5	-	14	TRBV30	CAWSEGDSNQPQHF	TGTGCCTGGAGTGAGGGAGATAGCAATCAGCCCCAGCATTTT
-	TRBJ2-5	-	13	TRBV27	CASTKGFLETQYF	TGTGCCAGCACCAAGGGGTTTTTGGAGACCCAGTACTTC